These 30 T cell receptor beta chains came from one sample sequenced in a study of T cell responses to AZD1222 COVID-19 vaccine. Assay used: immunoSEQ multiplex PCR; TCRdb lists only in-frame clones, some missing. The repertoire holds about 130,000 clones, with around 94% as singletons. The sample was peripheral blood, taken on day 0 of AZD1222 vaccination. The receptors were gathered from an adult in good health.

The chain recombines TRBV9 with TRBJ2-2; the D is unclear. Trimming pared 0 bases from V and 8 bases from J, leaving 5 bases between. From germline, CDR1 is SGDLS and CDR2 YYNGEE. This CDR3 contains 12 residues. CDR3 DNA sequence: TGTGCCAGCAGCGTAGTGGTTGGGGAGCTGTTTTTT. As protein: CASSVVVGELFF.

This clone was counted once. This rearrangement joins TRBV14 to TRBJ1-2; 9 bases map to TRBD1. Per germline, CDR1 SGHDN and CDR2 FVKESK. The CDR3 is made up of 15 amino acids. V lost 0 bases, J lost 6 bases, and 5 bases stayed unmatched. The CDR3, as DNA: TGTGCCAGCAGCCAAGATAACAGGGGGCGCGATGGCTACACCTTC. Its translation: CASSQDNRGRDGYTF.

This clone was observed a handful of times. This chain uses TRBV30 with TRBJ2-3; 10 bases map to TRBD1. This CDR3 region has 14 residues. The germline CDR1 and CDR2 sequences are GTSNPN and SVGIG (reference sequence). Germline trimming cut 2 bases from V and 6 bases from J; bases unmatched to any gene: 5. Written as DNA, the CDR3 is TGTGCCTGGAGTCGACAGGGGGCGTTGGATACGCAGTATTTT. This sequence encodes CAWSRQGALDTQYF.

This sequence joins TRBV29-1 and TRBJ1-2; TRBD1 might be the D (5 bases). Germline lookup yields CDR1 SQVTM and CDR2 ANQGSEA. V was clipped by 8 bases and J by 4 bases, with 14 bases between them. The CDR3 sequence is 12 residues long. The CDR3 DNA follows: TGCAGCATCTCGGACATGGTCTATGGCTACACCTTC. As protein: CSISDMVYGYTF.

CDR3 in amino acids: CASRPDRYEQYF. The CDR3 nucleotides read TGTGCCAGCAGGCCCGACCGCTACGAGCAGTACTTC. V gene TRBV2 combines with J gene TRBJ2-7; D not resolved. The CDR3 is 12 residues long. From germline, CDR1 is SNHLY and CDR2 FYNNEI. The ends were cut back, 6 bases at V and 3 bases at J, with 9 bases in the middle.

J is TRBJ2-2 and V is TRBV4-1, with TRBD2 as a possible D gene (5 bases). Trimming left V 1 base short and J 0 bases short, with 6 bases between. Germline V gene data show CDR1 as MGHRA and CDR2 as YSYEKL. CDR3 length: 15 amino acids. The CDR3 here is CASSQVATNTGELFF. The CDR3, as DNA: TGCGCCAGCAGCCAAGTAGCGACGAACACCGGGGAGCTGTTTTTT.

The chain employs TRBV19 and TRBJ1-1, with a weak D call TRBD1 (6 bases). V dropped 3 bases and J dropped 6 bases, with 11 bases sitting between them. CDR3 length: 13 residues. Germline values: CDR1 LNHDA, CDR2 SQIVND (reference sequence). The CDR3 coding sequence is TGTGCCAGTAGTATTCAACAGGGTTCTGAAGCTTTCTTT. Translation: CASSIQQGSEAFF.

The rearrangement joins TRBV15 to TRBJ2-6, with D perhaps TRBD1 (6 bases). This CDR3 is 18 amino acids long. Looked up from germline, CDR1 is LNHNV and CDR2 is YYDKDF (reference sequence). Between the trimmed V and J ends, which lost 8 bases and 0 bases, there was a span of 20 bases. Here the CDR3 DNA reads TGTGCCACCTTAAAAAGGGTTGGGGGCGACTCTGGGGCCAACGTCCTGACTTTC. Amino acid sequence: CATLKRVGGDSGANVLTF.

The CDR3 region is CASSYSGSGYEQYF. The CDR3 DNA is TGTGCCAGCAGTTACTCCGGTTCGGGCTACGAGCAGTACTTC. The chain joins TRBV6-5 to TRBJ2-7, with unresolved D. V lost 0 bases and J lost 3, with 9 bases in between. The germline V gene has CDR1 MNHEY and CDR2 SVGAGI. The CDR3 contains 14 residues.

The rearrangement uses TRBV15 and TRBJ2-5; 7 positions agree with TRBD2. The CDR3 is 14 residues long. V lost 6 bases to trimming and J lost 3 bases; unmatched junction nucleotides: 7. Germline V lookup: CDR1 LNHNV, CDR2 YYDKDF (reference sequence). This CDR3 reads CATSTQGGKETQYF. The CDR3 DNA is TGTGCCACCAGTACCCAGGGAGGGAAAGAGACCCAGTACTTC.

The chain couples TRBV6-5 to TRBJ1-1; no reliable D call. The germline CDR1 and CDR2 sequences are MNHEY and SVGAGI. Deletions cut 6 bases from V and 1 base from J, with 9 bases between. The CDR3 is made up of 13 amino acids. CDR3 protein: CASSHNTNTEAFF. DNA for the CDR3: TGTGCCAGCAGCCATAACACGAACACTGAAGCTTTCTTT.

The CDR3 region is CSASDGGTDTQYF. In DNA form, the CDR3 reads TGCAGTGCTAGTGACGGGGGCACAGATACGCAGTATTTT. The genes are TRBV20-1 and TRBJ2-3; D possibly corresponds to TRBD2 (5 bases). CDR3 length: 13 amino acids. Germline V gene data show CDR1 as DFQATT and CDR2 as SNEGSKA (reference sequence). Trimming stripped 3 bases from V and 1 base from J, with 8 bases between.

This clone has just one count. The chain employs TRBV14 and TRBJ1-3, with TRBD1 identical over 7 bases. This CDR3 is 14 amino acids long. Germline loops: CDR1 SGHDN, CDR2 FVKESK. J was trimmed by 3 bases and V by 5 bases; bases with no gene match: 4. The CDR3 reads CASSSRGSGNTIYF. The CDR3 DNA is TGTGCCAGCAGCTCCAGGGGGAGTGGAAACACCATATATTTT.

The CDR3 sequence is CASSSPTGGHYNEQFF. The CDR3 region has the DNA TGTGCCAGCAGTTCACCTACAGGGGGTCATTACAATGAGCAGTTCTTC. The V and J genes are TRBV28 and TRBJ2-1, with TRBD1 matching 8 bases. Germline CDR1 MDHEN, CDR2 SYDVKM. This CDR3 comprises 16 residues. Trimming removed 4 bases from V and 4 bases from J; junction bases left unmatched: 9. Full variable domain (outside the CDR3, taken from reference TRBV28 and TRBJ2-1): DVKVTQSSRYLVKRTGEKVFLECVQDMDHENMFWYRQDPGLGLRLIYFSYDVKMKEKGDIPEGYSVSREKKERFSLILESASTNQTSMYLCASSSPTGGHYNEQFFGPGTRLTVL.

The chain joins TRBV14 to TRBJ2-5; D not resolved. This CDR3 spans 14 amino acids. CDR1 and CDR2 (germline): SGHDN, FVKESK. The V and J ends lost 4 bases and 1 base respectively, with 10 bases between them. The CDR3 reads CASSLVQAQETQYF. CDR3 DNA sequence: TGTGCCAGCAGCCTTGTCCAGGCCCAAGAGACCCAGTACTTC.

The chain uses TRBV6-5 and TRBJ1-2; D unresolved. V was clipped by 2 bases and J by 8 bases, with 18 bases between them. The CDR3 is 15 amino acids. Germline-derived CDR1 and CDR2 are MNHEY and SVGAGI. The CDR3 region is CASSYAPGPLTGYTF. The CDR3 bases are TGTGCCAGCAGTTACGCGCCAGGCCCTCTGACCGGCTACACCTTC.

The rearrangement joins TRBV6-5 to TRBJ1-1; D is perhaps TRBD1 (6 bases). Germline-derived CDR1 and CDR2 are MNHEY and SVGAGI. The CDR3 extends over 14 amino acids. The V and J ends lost 5 bases and 1 base respectively, with 11 bases between them. CDR3 residues: CASSLQGTNTEAFF. The CDR3 DNA reads TGTGCCAGCAGTCTACAGGGTACGAACACTGAAGCTTTCTTT.

The rearrangement links TRBV29-1 to TRBJ2-3, with TRBD1 matching over 10 bases. CDR1 SQVTM and CDR2 ANQGSEA come from the germline V gene. The V gene end was trimmed by 7 bases and the J gene end by 0 bases; junction bases not matched to a gene: 10. There are 16 residues in the CDR3. The DNA of the CDR3 is TGCAGCGCTTCAATAGACAGGGGGCGTAGCACAGATACGCAGTATTTT. Its translation: CSASIDRGRSTDTQYF.

The chain recombines TRBV25-1 with TRBJ1-1; D uncertain. CDR3 length: 13 amino acids. The V gene lost 7 bases and the J gene lost 2 bases, with 11 bases spanning the gap. Germline CDR1 reads MGHDK; CDR2 reads SYGVNS. CDR3 residues: CASTRGGNTEAFF. CDR3 DNA sequence: TGTGCCAGCACACGGGGTGGAAACACTGAAGCTTTCTTT.

The chain employs TRBV5-1 and TRBJ2-1, with D unclear. The V and J ends lost 5 bases and 1 base respectively, with 7 bases between them. CDR1 SGHRS and CDR2 YFSETQ come from the germline V gene. CDR3 length equals 13 residues. CDR3 in amino acids: CASRPASYNEQFF. In nucleotides, the CDR3 is TGCGCCAGCAGACCCGCATCCTACAATGAGCAGTTCTTC.

The V call is TRBV27, the J call TRBJ2-7, with D tentatively TRBD1 or TRBD2 (5 bases each). CDR1 and CDR2 (germline): MNHEY, SMNVEV (reference sequence). V lost 5 bases, J lost 4 bases, and 21 bases lay in between. The CDR3 is made up of 16 amino acids. CDR3 sequence: CASSNYPGPVTYEQYF. The DNA for the CDR3 is TGTGCCAGCAGTAATTATCCGGGACCAGTGACTTACGAGCAGTACTTC.

The V call is TRBV3-1 (or the pseudogene TRBV3-2), the J call TRBJ2-2; D gene ambiguous. Trimming took off 3 bases at V and 7 bases at J, with 12 bases between the two ends. This CDR3 region has 14 residues. The germline V gene encodes CDR1 LGHDT and CDR2 YNNKEL (reference sequence). Here the CDR3 reads CASSHSNLDGELFF. The DNA of the CDR3 is TGTGCCAGCAGCCATTCCAATCTAGACGGGGAGCTGTTTTTT.

This chain joins TRBV15 and TRBJ1-4, with no clear D. Deletions cut 3 bases from V and 10 bases from J, with 24 bases between. The V gene's germline CDR1 is LNHNV and CDR2 YYDKDF (reference sequence). The CDR3 is 17 amino acids. CDR3 region: CATSRADLEGLGAKLFF. DNA for the CDR3: TGTGCCACCAGCAGGGCGGATTTAGAAGGGCTTGGAGCAAAACTGTTTTTT. The full variable domain, with the rest looked up from reference TRBV15 and TRBJ1-4, is DAMVIQNPRYQVTQFGKPVTLSCSQTLNHNVMYWYQQKSSQAPKLLFHYYDKDFNNEADTPDNFQSRRPNTSFCFLDIRSPGLGDTAMYLCATSRADLEGLGAKLFFGSGTQLSVL.

The V gene is TRBV2, the J gene TRBJ1-6; 9 bases align to TRBD1. CDR3 length equals 16 residues. Germline CDR1 is SNHLY and CDR2 is FYNNEI. V lost 9 bases and J lost 6; bases outside the gene matches: 12. The CDR3 DNA sequence: TGTGCCAGTTCGAACCCCGGGACAGGGATTAATTCACCCCTCCACTTT. Its translation is CASSNPGTGINSPLHF.

The rearrangement uses TRBV5-1 and TRBJ2-5; TRBD2 agrees at 11 bases. V shed 4 bases, J shed 5 bases, and the junction held 13 bases outside the gene matches. Germline lookup yields CDR1 SGHRS and CDR2 YFSETQ. The CDR3 has 17 amino acids. In DNA, the CDR3 is TGCGCCAGCAGCCCCCCTCATTTAGCGGGAGGGGAGGAGACCCAGTACTTC. It translates to CASSPPHLAGGEETQYF.

This chain links TRBV6-5 with TRBJ2-2; unclear D gene. The CDR3 is made up of 14 amino acids. Trimming removed 6 bases at V and 2 bases at J, with 10 bases between. Germline V lookup: CDR1 MNHEY, CDR2 SVGAGI. In nucleotides, the CDR3 is TGTGCCAGCAGGAGAGAGACCAACACCGGGGAGCTGTTTTTT. It is translated as CASRRETNTGELFF.

The chain joins TRBV6-1 to TRBJ1-5, with D unclear. This CDR3 region has 11 residues. Trimming took 0 bases from V and 12 from J, leaving 6 bases between them. Germline V CDR1 and CDR2: MNHNS, SASEGT. CDR3 protein: CASSEAPLQHF. CDR3 DNA sequence: TGTGCCAGCAGTGAAGCCCCACTCCAGCATTTT.

The rearrangement uses TRBV27 and TRBJ1-1, with D unresolved. With 2 bases removed from V and 3 bases from J, the gap between germline ends came to 7 bases. This CDR3 contains 13 residues. CDR1 MNHEY and CDR2 SMNVEV come from the germline V gene (reference sequence). The chain's CDR3 is CASSLKAYTEAFF. Here the CDR3 DNA reads TGTGCCAGCAGTTTAAAGGCGTACACTGAAGCTTTCTTT.

V usage is TRBV7-3 and J usage is TRBJ2-1, with D hard to call. Trimming cost V 4 bases and J 2 bases, with 12 bases left between them. This CDR3 is built from 15 residues. In germline, CDR1 is SGHTA, CDR2 FQGTGA. This chain's CDR3 is CASSSPEITYNEQFF. Here the CDR3 DNA reads TGTGCCAGCAGCTCCCCCGAGATTACCTACAATGAGCAGTTCTTC. Full variable domain (missing parts from reference TRBV7-3 and TRBJ2-1): GAGVSQTPSNKVTEKGKYVELRCDPISGHTALYWYRQSLGQGPEFLIYFQGTGAADDSGLPNDRFFAVRPEGSVSTLKIQRTERGDSAVYLCASSSPEITYNEQFFGPGTRLTVL.

This clone was recorded only once. The rearrangement joins TRBV2 to TRBJ2-3; either TRBD1 or TRBD2 may supply D (5 bases each). Trimming pared 8 bases from V and 4 bases from J, leaving 13 bases between. The CDR3 totals 13 residues. CDR1 and CDR2 from the germline V gene are SNHLY and FYNNEI. The CDR3 DNA follows: TGTGCCAGCTCCACCGGGGCTGCAGATACGCAGTATTTT. Its protein is CASSTGAADTQYF.